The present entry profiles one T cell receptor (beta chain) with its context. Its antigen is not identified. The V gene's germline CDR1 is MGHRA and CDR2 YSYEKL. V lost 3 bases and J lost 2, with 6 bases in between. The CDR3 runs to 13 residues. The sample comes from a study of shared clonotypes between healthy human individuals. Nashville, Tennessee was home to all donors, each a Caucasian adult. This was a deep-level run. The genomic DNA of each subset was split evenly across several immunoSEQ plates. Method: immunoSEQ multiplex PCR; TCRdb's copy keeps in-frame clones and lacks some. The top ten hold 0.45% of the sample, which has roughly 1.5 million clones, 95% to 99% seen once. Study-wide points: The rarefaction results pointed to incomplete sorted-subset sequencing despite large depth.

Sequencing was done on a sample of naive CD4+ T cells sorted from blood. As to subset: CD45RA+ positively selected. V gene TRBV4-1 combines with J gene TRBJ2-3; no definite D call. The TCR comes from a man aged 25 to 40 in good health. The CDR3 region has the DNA TGCGCCAGCAGCCAGACATACACAGATACGCAGTATTTT. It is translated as CASSQTYTDTQYF.